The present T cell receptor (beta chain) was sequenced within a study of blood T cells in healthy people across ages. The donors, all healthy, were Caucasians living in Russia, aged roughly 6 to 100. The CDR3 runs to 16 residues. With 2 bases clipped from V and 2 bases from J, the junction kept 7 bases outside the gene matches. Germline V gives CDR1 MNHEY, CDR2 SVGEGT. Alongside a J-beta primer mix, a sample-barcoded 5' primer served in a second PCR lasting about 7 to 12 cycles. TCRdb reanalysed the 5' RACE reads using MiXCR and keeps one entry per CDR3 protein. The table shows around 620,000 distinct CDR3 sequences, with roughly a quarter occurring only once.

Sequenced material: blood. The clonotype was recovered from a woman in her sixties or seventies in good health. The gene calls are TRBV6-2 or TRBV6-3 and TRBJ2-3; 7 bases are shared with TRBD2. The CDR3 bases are TGTGCCAGCAGTTACCGACTAGCCTCACTCACAGATACGCAGTATTTT. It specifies CASSYRLASLTDTQYF.